A single sample gave rise to the 9 T cell receptor beta chains below, sequenced in a study of T cells in Graves' hyperthyroidism and ophthalmopathy. The TCR beta CDR3 regions underwent amplification using RNA transcripts as the source. Researchers ran a first-round RT-PCR on the TCR CDR3 using the HTBI primer set. One entry per CDR3 protein, called by TCRdb with MiXCR from the multiplex PCR reads. The sample has about 270,000 distinct CDR3 sequences; approximately 23% are singletons. Sequenced sample: blood. The receptors originated from a woman aged 40 to 50 with Graves' ophthalmopathy.

This clonotype was detected ten times or more. The J gene is TRBJ1-1, the V gene TRBV7-2; D gene ambiguous. Germline CDR1 SGHTA, CDR2 FQGNSA. The ends were cut back, 2 bases at V and 0 bases at J, with 10 bases in the middle. The CDR3 sequence is 15 residues long. The chain's CDR3 is CASSLHPTMNTEAFF. As DNA, the CDR3 is TGTGCCAGCAGCTTACACCCAACCATGAACACTGAAGCTTTCTTT.

This clonotype was observed many times. This chain links TRBV19 with TRBJ1-1, with 10 nucleotides matching TRBD1. The CDR3 covers 14 residues. Losses at the gene ends were 7 bases for V and 1 base for J; bases not matched to a gene: 3. Looked up from germline, CDR1 is LNHDA and CDR2 is SQIVND (reference sequence). The CDR3 here is CASMGTGANTEAFF. Written as DNA, the CDR3 is TGTGCCAGTATGGGGACAGGGGCGAACACTGAAGCTTTCTTT.

The V and J genes are TRBV12-3 or TRBV12-4 and TRBJ2-5; D is perhaps TRBD1 (9 bases). Trimming removed 11 bases at V and 2 bases at J, with 27 bases between. CDR3 length equals 17 residues. CDR3 sequence reads: CACGRSATGTGQETQYF. The DNA for the CDR3 is TGTGCCTGCGGGAGGAGTGCCACCGGGACAGGGCAAGAGACCCAGTACTTC.

In this sample, this clonotype turned up many times. The chain uses TRBV6-4 and TRBJ2-5; 10 positions agree with TRBD2. From germline, CDR1 is MRHNA and CDR2 SNTAGT. The ends lost 6 bases at V and 2 bases at J; junction bases unmatched: 9. This CDR3 region has 16 residues. For the CDR3, the DNA is TGTGCCAGCAGGACTCTAGCGGGAGAGCTTCAAGAGACCCAGTACTTC. Its translation is CASRTLAGELQETQYF.

This clonotype showed up many times. This chain links TRBV28 with TRBJ1-2; D remains ambiguous. Trimming took 6 bases from V and 3 from J, leaving 8 bases between them. This CDR3 has 12 residues. CDR1 MDHEN and CDR2 SYDVKM come from the germline V gene. In DNA form, the CDR3 reads TGTGCCAGCAGACAAGGGTACTATGGCTACACCTTC. This codes for CASRQGYYGYTF.

This clonotype was observed at least ten times. The chain recombines TRBV28 with TRBJ2-2; 8 positions match TRBD1. This CDR3 has 14 amino acids. Germline V gene sequence: CDR1 MDHEN, CDR2 SYDVKM. J gave up 4 bases and V 7 bases, and 5 bases lay outside the gene matches. The CDR3 loop reads CASTGDRPTGELFF. CDR3 nucleotides: TGTGCCAGCACCGGGGACAGGCCCACCGGGGAGCTGTTTTTT.

V and J are TRBV6-1 and TRBJ1-6, with unresolved D. The V end lost 5 bases, the J end lost 14 bases, and 13 bases lay between the germline ends. CDR1 is MNHNS, CDR2 SASEGT, per germline. This CDR3 is built from 12 residues. The CDR3 DNA follows: TGTGCCAGCAGTCGCCCTGCGAAGGCCCTCCACTTT. Protein: CASSRPAKALHF.

This clonotype was observed many times. This chain uses TRBV12-3 or TRBV12-4 with TRBJ1-1; D is perhaps TRBD1 (5 bases). This CDR3 is built from 14 residues. Trimming removed 8 bases from V and 1 base from J, with 14 bases in between. CDR3 sequence: CASRLLTGNTEAFF. CDR3 sequence (DNA): TGTGCCAGCCGCTTATTAACAGGGAACACTGAAGCTTTCTTT.

There are many counts of this clonotype. A much larger clone differs by one base, so this may be a read error. CDR3 DNA: TGTGCCAGCAATTTAGGGAACACCGGGGAGCTGTTTTTT. Its translation: CASNLGNTGELFF. The chain links TRBV28 to TRBJ2-2; D unclear. The CDR3 runs 13 residues. Germline V lookup: CDR1 MDHEN, CDR2 SYDVKM.